This T cell receptor (beta chain) was documented in a study of cytomegalovirus exposure and HLA in healthy donors. Study observations and caveats: Likely technical artifact: a cluster of highly shared sequence variants. Analysis was carried out at a later point, and it linked a missense DCLRE1C variant to TCR beta V- and J-gene trimming. TCR beta V segments were, for the most part, productive about 87% or about 30% of the time in an earlier analysis. In a later analysis, donors in an Asian-associated ancestry cluster reportedly had fewer N-insertions in productive TCRs than the cohort mean.

On this clone: Antigen: not known.

PCR involved 60 Vbeta and 13 Jbeta primers. Profiling relied on immunoSEQ multiplex PCR, and the TCRdb table lists in-frame clones only, not all of them. The sample lists roughly 100,000 clones, about 85% occurring once. The length of the CDR3 is 13 residues. Germline CDR1 reads SGHRS; CDR2 reads YFSETQ. V dropped 7 bases and J dropped 4; count of bases not matched to a gene: 4. The rearrangement joins TRBV5-1 to TRBJ2-1, with 8 bases matching TRBD1. The TCR sequence derives from a female donor in good health and CMV-seropositive. Sequencing used PBMCs. The CDR3 sequence: CASVGTGYNEQFF. Here the CDR3 DNA reads TGCGCCAGCGTCGGGACAGGTTACAATGAGCAGTTCTTC. Full variable domain (outside the CDR3, taken from reference TRBV5-1 and TRBJ2-1): KAGVTQTPRYLIKTRGQQVTLSCSPISGHRSVSWYQQTPGQGLQFLFEYFSETQRNKGNFPGRFSGRQFSNSRSEMNVSTLELGDSALYLCASVGTGYNEQFFGPGTRLTVL.